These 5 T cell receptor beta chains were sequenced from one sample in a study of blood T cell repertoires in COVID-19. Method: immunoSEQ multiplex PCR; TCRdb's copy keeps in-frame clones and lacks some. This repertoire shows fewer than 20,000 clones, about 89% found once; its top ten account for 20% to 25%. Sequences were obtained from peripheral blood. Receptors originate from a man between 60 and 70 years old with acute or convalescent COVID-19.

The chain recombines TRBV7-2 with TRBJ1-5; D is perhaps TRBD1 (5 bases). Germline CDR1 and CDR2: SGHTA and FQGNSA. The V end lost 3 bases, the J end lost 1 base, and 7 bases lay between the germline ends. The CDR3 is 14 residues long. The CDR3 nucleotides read TGTGCCAGCAGCTTTCGACAGAGCAATCAGCCCCAGCATTTT. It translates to CASSFRQSNQPQHF.

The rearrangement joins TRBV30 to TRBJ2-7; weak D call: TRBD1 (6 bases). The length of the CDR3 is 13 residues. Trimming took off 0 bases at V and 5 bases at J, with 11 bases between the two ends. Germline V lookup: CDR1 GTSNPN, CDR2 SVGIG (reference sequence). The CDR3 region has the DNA TGTGCCTGGAGTGTACGGGACAACCACGAGCAGTACTTC. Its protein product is CAWSVRDNHEQYF.

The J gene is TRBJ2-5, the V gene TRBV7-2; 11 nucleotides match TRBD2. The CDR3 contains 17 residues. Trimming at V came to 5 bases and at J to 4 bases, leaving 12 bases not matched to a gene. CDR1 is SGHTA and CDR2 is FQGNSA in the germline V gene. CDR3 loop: CASSPGATSGSAETQYF. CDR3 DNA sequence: TGTGCCAGCAGCCCAGGGGCCACTAGCGGGAGTGCAGAGACCCAGTACTTC.

The CDR3 DNA reads as TGCGCCAGCAGCACCCGCGTCGACTACAATGAGCAGTTCTTC. As protein: CASSTRVDYNEQFF. The chain employs TRBV4-1 and TRBJ2-1; D ambiguous. The CDR3 runs 14 residues. The germline CDR1 and CDR2 sequences are MGHRA and YSYEKL. Trimming stripped 5 bases from V and 3 bases from J, with 11 bases between.

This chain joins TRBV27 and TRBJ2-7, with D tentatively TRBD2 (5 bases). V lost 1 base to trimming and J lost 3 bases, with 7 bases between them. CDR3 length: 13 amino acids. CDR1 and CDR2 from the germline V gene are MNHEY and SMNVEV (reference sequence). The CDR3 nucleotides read TGTGCCAGCAGTTTATATCGGGGCTACGAGCAGTACTTC. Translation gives CASSLYRGYEQYF.